Listed below are T cell receptor beta chains from one sample, sequenced in a study of T cells in Graves' hyperthyroidism and ophthalmopathy. TCRdb independently ran MiXCR on the multiplex PCR reads; one entry per CDR3 protein. The sample includes hundreds of thousands of distinct CDR3 sequences, about 45% seen only once; the top ten take under 8.5%. The specimen was peripheral blood or thyroid tissue (not recorded which). The receptor source for this set is an adult man with Graves' disease, either hyperthyroidism or ophthalmopathy (not recorded which). Both conserved end residues are part of each CDR3. D genes are given only for firm matches. Not every row has a clone size; where given, it reads once, few, many or a size class.

TRBV10-3	.	many	TRBJ1-5	TGTGCCAGCAGTAGTCCGGGGCGAAATCAGCCCCAGCATTTT	CASSSPGRNQPQHF
TRBV10-3	.	.	TRBJ1-6	TGTGCCATCAGCAGGGACTCCTATAATTCACCCCTCCACTTT	CAISRDSYNSPLHF
TRBV2	.	many	TRBJ1-1	TGTGCCAGACAGGGGAACACTGAAGCTTTCTTT	CARQGNTEAFF
TRBV12-3/TRBV12-4	.	.	TRBJ1-4	TGTGCCAGCAGTTTTCTTGGATCAACTAATGAAAAACTGTTTTTT	CASSFLGSTNEKLFF
TRBV6-6	TRBD1	.	TRBJ2-7	TGTGCCAGCAAGACAGGGGGGGTCTACGAGCAGTACTTC	CASKTGGVYEQYF
TRBV2	TRBD2	.	TRBJ2-2	TGTGCCAGCAGCTTAGACCCGGGACTAGCAGTAGGGGAGCTGTTTTTT	CASSLDPGLAVGELFF
TRBV29-1	.	.	TRBJ2-2	TGCAGCGGGACGGGGACAGGGGAGCTGTTTTTT	CSGTGTGELFF
TRBV24-1	.	.	TRBJ2-5	TGTGCCACCAGTGATCCAGGGGCCGACCAGCTGGGGGAGACCCAGTACTTC	CATSDPGADQLGETQYF
TRBV24-1	.	.	TRBJ2-7	TGTGCCACCAGTGCGGGAAACGAGCAGTACTTC	CATSAGNEQYF
TRBV7-8	.	many	TRBJ1-5	TGTGCCAGCAGCTTAAATCGGGCGGGCAATCAGCCCCAGCATTTT	CASSLNRAGNQPQHF
TRBV10-3	.	.	TRBJ1-1	TGTGCCATCAGTGACGGTGACGCCAACACTGAAGCTTTCTTT	CAISDGDANTEAFF
TRBV11-2	TRBD1	few	TRBJ2-2	TGTGCCAGCAGCCAGACAGGGGGAGGCACCGGGGAGCTGTTTTTT	CASSQTGGGTGELFF
TRBV7-9	TRBD1	.	TRBJ1-2	TGTGCCAGCAGCTCCCACAGGGGGCTGGGCTATGGCTACACCTTC	CASSSHRGLGYGYTF
TRBV29-1	TRBD1	.	TRBJ1-2	TGCAGCACCGGGGACAGGGAGTATGGCTACACCTTC	CSTGDREYGYTF
TRBV5-1	TRBD2	.	TRBJ2-5	TGTGCCAGCAGCTTAGAGACTAGCGGGAGTCTGGAGACCCAGTACTTC	CASSLETSGSLETQYF
TRBV29-1	TRBD1	.	TRBJ1-2	TGCAGCACCTCATCGGGGACAGGGGAGGTCATCTATGGCTACACCTTC	CSTSSGTGEVIYGYTF
TRBV12-3/TRBV12-4	.	few	TRBJ2-7	TGTGCCAGCAGTTCAGTTCCCCACGAGCAGTACTTC	CASSSVPHEQYF
TRBV29-1	.	.	TRBJ1-1	TGCAGCGTCCCGGGAGGGGTGGAAGCTTTCTTT	CSVPGGVEAFF
TRBV4-2	.	.	TRBJ2-6	TGTGCCAGCAGCCCCCGGCGTACAGGGGCCAACGTCCTGACTTTC	CASSPRRTGANVLTF
TRBV7-9	TRBD1	few	TRBJ2-2	TGTGCCAGCAGCTTAAACAGGGGCACCGGGGAGCTGTTTTTT	CASSLNRGTGELFF
TRBV20-1	.	few	TRBJ1-1	TGCAGTGCTGACAGACCGAACACTGAAGCTTTCTTT	CSADRPNTEAFF
TRBV14	.	.	TRBJ1-1	TGTGCTAGAGCGGGGGACACTGAAGCTTTCTTT	CARAGDTEAFF
TRBV2	TRBD2	many	TRBJ2-7	TGTGCCAGCAGGACCACTAGCGGGAGCGCGTACGAGCAGTACTTC	CASRTTSGSAYEQYF
TRBV11-1	.	few	TRBJ1-5	TGTGCCAGCAGCCAAGTAGAAGGGACTCAGCCCCAGCATTTT	CASSQVEGTQPQHF
TRBV20-1	TRBD2	.	TRBJ2-7	TGCAGTGGGATTGATGCTAGCGGGAGGGCCCCTATGTACGAGCAGTACTTC	CSGIDASGRAPMYEQYF
TRBV20-1	.	.	TRBJ1-5	TGCAGTGCTAATCGGGTGGGGGGGGCCCAGCATTTT	CSANRVGGAQHF
TRBV19	.	few	TRBJ2-2	TGTGCCAGTAGTAGGGACTGGGCCGGGGAGCTGTTTTTT	CASSRDWAGELFF
TRBV7-9	.	many	TRBJ2-7	TGTGCCAGCAGCTTAGAGGGTCCCTACGAGCAGTACTTC	CASSLEGPYEQYF
TRBV5-1	.	many	TRBJ1-5	TGCGCCAGCACAAATCAGCCCCAGCATTTT	CASTNQPQHF
TRBV29-1	TRBD1	.	TRBJ2-7	TGCAGCGTTGAGTGGCGGGACAGGGGGGACTACGAGCAGTACTTC	CSVEWRDRGDYEQYF
TRBV6-5	.	few	TRBJ1-5	TGTGCCAGCAGTCCCGGCGGGGGGGACCAGCCCCAGCATTTT	CASSPGGGDQPQHF
TRBV7-8	.	.	TRBJ2-7	TGTGCCAGCAGCTTAGAAGGGTACTACTACGAGCAGTACTTC	CASSLEGYYYEQYF
TRBV7-8	TRBD2	many	TRBJ2-7	TGTGCCAGCAGCTTAGTAGCGGGGGCCTACGAGCAGTACTTC	CASSLVAGAYEQYF
TRBV9	.	few	TRBJ2-7	TGTGCCAGCAGCGGGACGACAGAGCAGTACTTC	CASSGTTEQYF
TRBV29-1	TRBD1	.	TRBJ1-1	TGCAGCGCAGTGACAGGGGAGACTGAAGCTTTCTTT	CSAVTGETEAFF
TRBV25-1	.	.	TRBJ1-2	TGTGCCAGCAAAACCCCGGTGGGGGGGATGGACTATGGCTACACCTTC	CASKTPVGGMDYGYTF
TRBV19	.	.	TRBJ1-1	TGTGCCAGCCTCGGACAGCACACTGAAGCTTTCTTT	CASLGQHTEAFF
TRBV9	.	.	TRBJ2-7	TGCGCCAGCTGCCGGGACGCAAACTACGAGCAGTACTTC	CASCRDANYEQYF
TRBV25-1	.	.	TRBJ2-6	TGTGCCACCGAAAACCGGGACAAGCGTTTCTCTGGGGCCAACGTCCTGACTTTC	CATENRDKRFSGANVLTF
TRBV7-2	TRBD1	many	TRBJ1-6	TGTGCCAGCAGCTTGAGGACAGGGAAGACACCCCTCCACTTT	CASSLRTGKTPLHF
TRBV7-2	.	.	TRBJ1-1	TGTGCCAGCAGCCAGTGGGCCGAGGGCACTGAAGCTTTCTTT	CASSQWAEGTEAFF
TRBV29-1	TRBD1	.	TRBJ1-1	TGCAGCGTATACTCGACAGGGCCAGGAGCTTTCTTT	CSVYSTGPGAFF
TRBV2	.	many	TRBJ1-5	TGTGCCAGCAGCCCGGTTCGGCAGCCCCAGCATTTT	CASSPVRQPQHF
TRBV12-3/TRBV12-4	TRBD1	few	TRBJ1-5	TGTGCCAGCAGTACATGGACAGGGGGCCTGAGCAATCAGCCCCAGCATTTT	CASSTWTGGLSNQPQHF
TRBV7-6	.	few	TRBJ1-4	TGTGCCAGCAGGGGACCATTGGAAGAAAAACTGTTTTTT	CASRGPLEEKLFF
TRBV15	TRBD1	.	TRBJ1-6	TGTGCCACCAGCAACAGGGGACAGGATAATTCACCCCTCCACTTT	CATSNRGQDNSPLHF
TRBV7-9	.	many	TRBJ1-2	TGTGCCAGCAGCTCCGGACCGGCCTTGGGCTACACCTTC	CASSSGPALGYTF
TRBV29-1	TRBD1	.	TRBJ1-2	TGCAGCGTTGAAGAGACGGGACAGATGGGCTACACCTTC	CSVEETGQMGYTF
TRBV19	.	.	TRBJ1-3	TGTGCCAGTACCGTAACTTCGGTTGGAAACACCATATATTTT	CASTVTSVGNTIYF
TRBV9	.	.	TRBJ1-4	TGTGCCAGCAGCGTAGCGGCCTTTGCAACTAATGAAAACCTGTTTTTT	CASSVAAFATNENLFF
TRBV10-3	TRBD2	.	TRBJ2-5	TGTGCCATCAGTATTACTGGACTAGCGGGAGAGACCCAGTACTTC	CAISITGLAGETQYF
TRBV29-1	.	.	TRBJ2-2	TGCAGCGTTACAGGGAGCTGGGGTTCCGGGGAGCTGTTTTTT	CSVTGSWGSGELFF
TRBV20-1	.	.	TRBJ2-7	TGCAGTGCCCGGGGGCGGGCAAACTCCTACGAGCAGTACTTC	CSARGRANSYEQYF
TRBV9	.	.	TRBJ1-1	TGTGCCAGCAGCTTGGAGTTAGCGAACACTGAAGCTTTCTTT	CASSLELANTEAFF
TRBV7-2	.	few	TRBJ1-1	TGTGCCAGCAGCTCAATAGGGACACCGAACACTGAAGCTTTCTTT	CASSSIGTPNTEAFF
TRBV20-1	.	once	TRBJ1-2	TGCAGTGCTTCATCCGGGATCAACTATGGCTACACCTTC	CSASSGINYGYTF